This entry features one TCR beta chain sequence. V lost 0 bases and J lost 0; bases outside the gene matches: 2. From germline, CDR1 is SGHRS and CDR2 YFSETQ. This CDR3 has 15 amino acids. The data originate from a study of CD8 T cells in Susac syndrome. Overall study: Active disease was present in 5 or 6 of the sequenced Susac syndrome patients, whereas fewer than ten of them were in remission.

TEMRA cells underwent FACS enrichment and CD8+ and CD4+ T cells underwent negative isolation. The RNA input was roughly 0.45 to 1 ug, and it was reverse transcribed with random hexamers. Amplification of TCR beta CDR3 across 54 Vbeta and 13 Jbeta was performed with immunoSEQ multiplex PCR. One entry per CDR3 protein, called by TCRdb with MiXCR from the immunoSEQ multiplex PCR reads. This table has under 200,000 distinct CDR3 sequences, 94% appearing once. The TCR comes from a human donor with Susac syndrome. The J gene is TRBJ2-7, the V gene TRBV5-1, with 8 bases fitting TRBD2. The sample was CD4+ T cells from PBMCs. CDR3 loop: CASSLGTSGSYEQYF. The DNA for the CDR3 is TGCGCCAGCAGCTTGGGCACTAGCGGCTCCTACGAGCAGTACTTC.